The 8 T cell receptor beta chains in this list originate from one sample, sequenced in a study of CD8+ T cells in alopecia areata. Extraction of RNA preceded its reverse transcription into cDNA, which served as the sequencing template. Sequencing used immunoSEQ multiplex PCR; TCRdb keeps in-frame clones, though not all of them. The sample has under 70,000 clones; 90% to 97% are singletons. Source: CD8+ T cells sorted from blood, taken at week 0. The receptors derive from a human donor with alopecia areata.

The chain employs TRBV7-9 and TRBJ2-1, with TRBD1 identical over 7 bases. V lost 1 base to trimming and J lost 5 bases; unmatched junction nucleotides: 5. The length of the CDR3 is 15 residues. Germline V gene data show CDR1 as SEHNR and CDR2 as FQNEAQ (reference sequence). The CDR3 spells CASSLVRQGDNEQFF. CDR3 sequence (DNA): TGTGCCAGCAGCTTAGTACGGCAGGGGGACAATGAGCAGTTCTTC.

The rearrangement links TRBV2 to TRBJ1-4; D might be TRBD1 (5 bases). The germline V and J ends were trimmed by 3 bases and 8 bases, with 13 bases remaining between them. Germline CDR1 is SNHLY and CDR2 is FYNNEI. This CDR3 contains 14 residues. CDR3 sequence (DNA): TGTGCCAGCAGTGATTCGACAGAGGACGAAAAACTGTTTTTT. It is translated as CASSDSTEDEKLFF. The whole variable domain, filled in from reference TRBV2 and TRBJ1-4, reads EPEVTQTPSHQVTQMGQEVILRCVPISNHLYFYWYRQILGQKVEFLVSFYNNEISEKSEIFDDQFSVERPDGSNFTLKIRSTKLEDSAMYFCASSDSTEDEKLFFGSGTQLSVL.

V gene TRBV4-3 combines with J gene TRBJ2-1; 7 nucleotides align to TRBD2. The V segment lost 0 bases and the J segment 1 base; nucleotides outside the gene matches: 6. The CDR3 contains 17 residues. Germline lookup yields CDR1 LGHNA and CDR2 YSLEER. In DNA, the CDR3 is TGCGCCAGCAGCCAAGATTCGCGGGGGTCTTCCTACAATGAGCAGTTCTTC. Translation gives CASSQDSRGSSYNEQFF.

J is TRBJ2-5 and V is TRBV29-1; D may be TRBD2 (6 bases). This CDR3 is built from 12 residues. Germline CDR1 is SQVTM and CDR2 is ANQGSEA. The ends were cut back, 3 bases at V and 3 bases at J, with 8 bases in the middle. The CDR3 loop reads CSVDWGEETQYF. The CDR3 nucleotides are TGCAGCGTTGATTGGGGGGAAGAGACCCAGTACTTC.

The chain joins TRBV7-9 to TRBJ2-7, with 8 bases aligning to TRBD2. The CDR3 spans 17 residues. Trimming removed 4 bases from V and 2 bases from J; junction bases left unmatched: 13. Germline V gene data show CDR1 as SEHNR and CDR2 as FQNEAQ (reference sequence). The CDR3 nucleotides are TGTGCCAGCAGCTCCTCCGGGGGTCAAGCGGGGGCCTACGAGCAGTACTTC. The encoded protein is CASSSSGGQAGAYEQYF. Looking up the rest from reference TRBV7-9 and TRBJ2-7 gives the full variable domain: DTGVSQNPRHKITKRGQNVTFRCDPISEHNRLYWYRQTLGQGPEFLTYFQNEAQLEKSRLLSDRFSAERPKGSFSTLEIQRTEQGDSAMYLCASSSSGGQAGAYEQYFGPGTRLTVT.

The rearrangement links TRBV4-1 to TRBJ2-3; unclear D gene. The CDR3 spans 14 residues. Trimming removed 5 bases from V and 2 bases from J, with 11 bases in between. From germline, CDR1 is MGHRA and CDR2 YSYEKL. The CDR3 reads CASSDAAVTDTQYF. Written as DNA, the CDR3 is TGCGCCAGCAGCGACGCGGCTGTCACAGATACGCAGTATTTT.

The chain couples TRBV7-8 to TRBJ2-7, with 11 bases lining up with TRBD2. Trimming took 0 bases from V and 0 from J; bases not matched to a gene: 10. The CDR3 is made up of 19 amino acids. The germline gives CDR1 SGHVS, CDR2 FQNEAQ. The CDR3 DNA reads TGTGCCAGCAGCTTAGCGCTGGCTAGCGGGGGGCCATTCTCCTACGAGCAGTACTTC. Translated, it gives CASSLALASGGPFSYEQYF.

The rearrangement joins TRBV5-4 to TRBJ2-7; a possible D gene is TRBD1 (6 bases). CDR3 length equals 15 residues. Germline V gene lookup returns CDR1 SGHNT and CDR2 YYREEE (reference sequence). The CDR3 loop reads CAMQHWGQGSYEQYF. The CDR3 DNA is TGTGCGATGCAGCATTGGGGGCAGGGGAGCTACGAGCAGTACTTC.